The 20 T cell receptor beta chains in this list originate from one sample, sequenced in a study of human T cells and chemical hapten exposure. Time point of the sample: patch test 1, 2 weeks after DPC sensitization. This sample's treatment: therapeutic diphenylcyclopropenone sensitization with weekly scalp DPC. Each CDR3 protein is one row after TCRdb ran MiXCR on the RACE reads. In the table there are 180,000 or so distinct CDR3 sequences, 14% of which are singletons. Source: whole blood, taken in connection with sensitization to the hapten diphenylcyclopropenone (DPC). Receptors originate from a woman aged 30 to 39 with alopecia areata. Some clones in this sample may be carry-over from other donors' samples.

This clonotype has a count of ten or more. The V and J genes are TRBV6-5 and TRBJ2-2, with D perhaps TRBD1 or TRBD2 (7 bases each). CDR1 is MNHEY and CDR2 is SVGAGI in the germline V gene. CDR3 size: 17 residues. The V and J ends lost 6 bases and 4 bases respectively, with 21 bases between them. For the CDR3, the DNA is TGTGCCAGCAGAAATTGGGGAGGGGGCAGTATCACCGGGGAGCTGTTTTTT. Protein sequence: CASRNWGGGSITGELFF.

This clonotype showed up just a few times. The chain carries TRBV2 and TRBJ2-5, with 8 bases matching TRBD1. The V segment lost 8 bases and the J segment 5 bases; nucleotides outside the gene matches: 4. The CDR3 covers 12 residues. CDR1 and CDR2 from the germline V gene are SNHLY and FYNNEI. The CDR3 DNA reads TGTGCCAGCGACAGGGGTGCGGAGACCCAGTACTTC. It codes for CASDRGAETQYF.

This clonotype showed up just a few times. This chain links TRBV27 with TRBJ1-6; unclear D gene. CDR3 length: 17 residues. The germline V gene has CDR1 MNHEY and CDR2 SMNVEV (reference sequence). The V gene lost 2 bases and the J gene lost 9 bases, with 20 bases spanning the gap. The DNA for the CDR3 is TGTGCCAGCAGTTTAATCCGCGGACGGGGTGGAAGTTCACCCCTCCACTTT. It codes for CASSLIRGRGGSSPLHF.

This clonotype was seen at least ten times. CDR3 bases: TGCAGTGCTTCTCTAGCGTTCACAGATACGCAGTATTTT. It encodes CSASLAFTDTQYF. The chain employs TRBV20-1 and TRBJ2-3; perhaps TRBD2 as D (6 bases). V was clipped by 5 bases and J by 2 bases, with 11 bases between them. CDR3 length equals 13 residues. Germline values: CDR1 DFQATT, CDR2 SNEGSKA (reference sequence).

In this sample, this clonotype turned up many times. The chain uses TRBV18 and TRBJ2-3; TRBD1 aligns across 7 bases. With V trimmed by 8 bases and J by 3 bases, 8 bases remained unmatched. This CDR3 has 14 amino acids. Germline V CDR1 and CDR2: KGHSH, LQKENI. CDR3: CASSPRQGTDTQYF. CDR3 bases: TGTGCCAGCAGCCCCAGACAGGGAACAGATACGCAGTATTTT.

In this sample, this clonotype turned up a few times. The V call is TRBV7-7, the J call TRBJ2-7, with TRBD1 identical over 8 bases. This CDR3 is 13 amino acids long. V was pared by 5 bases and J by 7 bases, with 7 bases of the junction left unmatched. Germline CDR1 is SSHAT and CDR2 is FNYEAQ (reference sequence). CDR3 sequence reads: CASSRDRSSEQYF. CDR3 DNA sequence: TGTGCCAGCAGCCGGGACAGGTCCTCGGAGCAGTACTTC.

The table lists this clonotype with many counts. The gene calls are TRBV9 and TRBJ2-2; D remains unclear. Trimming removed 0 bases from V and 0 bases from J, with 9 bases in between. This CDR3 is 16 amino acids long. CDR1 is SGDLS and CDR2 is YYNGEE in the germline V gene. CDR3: CASSVATDSNTGELFF. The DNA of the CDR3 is TGTGCCAGCAGCGTAGCGACTGACTCGAACACCGGGGAGCTGTTTTTT. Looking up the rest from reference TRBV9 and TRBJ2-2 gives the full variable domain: DSGVTQTPKHLITATGQRVTLRCSPRSGDLSVYWYQQSLDQGLQFLIQYYNGEERAKGNILERFSAQQFPDLHSELNLSSLELGDSALYFCASSVATDSNTGELFFGEGSRLTVL.

CDR3 coding DNA: TGCGCCAGCAGCGGGGGCGGAGCGAACACCGGGGAGCTGTTTTTT. Translation: CASSGGGANTGELFF. The chain has TRBV4-3 and TRBJ2-2; D is perhaps TRBD1 (6 bases). The CDR3 totals 15 residues. CDR1 and CDR2 (germline): LGHNA, YSLEER. Trimming shortened V by 5 bases and J by 0 bases, and 10 bases separated the two germline ends.

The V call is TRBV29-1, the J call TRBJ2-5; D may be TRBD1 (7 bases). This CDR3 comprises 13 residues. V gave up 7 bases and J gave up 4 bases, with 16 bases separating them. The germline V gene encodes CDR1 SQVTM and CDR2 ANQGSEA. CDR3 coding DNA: TGCAGCGCTAGACGACAGGGAGGAGAGACCCAGTACTTC. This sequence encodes CSARRQGGETQYF.

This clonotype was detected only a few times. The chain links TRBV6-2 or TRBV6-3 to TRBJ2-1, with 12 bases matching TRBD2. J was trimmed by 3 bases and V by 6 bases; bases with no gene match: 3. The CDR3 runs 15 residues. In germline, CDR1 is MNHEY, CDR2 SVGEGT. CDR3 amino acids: CASSQTSGGYNEQFF. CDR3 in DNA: TGTGCCAGCAGCCAGACTAGCGGGGGCTACAATGAGCAGTTCTTC.

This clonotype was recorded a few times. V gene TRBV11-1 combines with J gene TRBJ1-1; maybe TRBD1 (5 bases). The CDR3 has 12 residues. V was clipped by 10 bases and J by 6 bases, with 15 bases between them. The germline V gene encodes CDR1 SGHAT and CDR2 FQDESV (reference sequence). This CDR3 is CATRQMAAEAFF. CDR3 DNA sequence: TGTGCCACCAGACAGATGGCGGCTGAAGCTTTCTTT.

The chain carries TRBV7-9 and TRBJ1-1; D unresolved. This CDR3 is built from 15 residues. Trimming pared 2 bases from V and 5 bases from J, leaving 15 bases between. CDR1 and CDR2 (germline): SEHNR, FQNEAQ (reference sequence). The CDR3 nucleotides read TGTGCCAGCAGCTTAACTTCGCAAATTAGGACTGAAGCTTTCTTT. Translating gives CASSLTSQIRTEAFF. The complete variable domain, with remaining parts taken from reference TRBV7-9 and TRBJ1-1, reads DTGVSQNPRHKITKRGQNVTFRCDPISEHNRLYWYRQTLGQGPEFLTYFQNEAQLEKSRLLSDRFSAERPKGSFSTLEIQRTEQGDSAMYLCASSLTSQIRTEAFFGQGTRLTVV.

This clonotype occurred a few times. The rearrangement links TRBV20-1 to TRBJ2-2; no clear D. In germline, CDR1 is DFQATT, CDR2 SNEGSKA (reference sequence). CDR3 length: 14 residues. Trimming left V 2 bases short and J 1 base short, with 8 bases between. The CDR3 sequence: CSARRPENTGELFF. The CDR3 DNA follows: TGCAGTGCTAGAAGGCCGGAGAACACCGGGGAGCTGTTTTTT.

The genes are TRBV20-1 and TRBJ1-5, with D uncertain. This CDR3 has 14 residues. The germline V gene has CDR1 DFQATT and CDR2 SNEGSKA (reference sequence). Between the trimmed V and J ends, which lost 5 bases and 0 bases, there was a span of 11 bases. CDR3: CSAEQRYSNQPQHF. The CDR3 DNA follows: TGCAGTGCTGAACAGAGGTATAGCAATCAGCCCCAGCATTTT.

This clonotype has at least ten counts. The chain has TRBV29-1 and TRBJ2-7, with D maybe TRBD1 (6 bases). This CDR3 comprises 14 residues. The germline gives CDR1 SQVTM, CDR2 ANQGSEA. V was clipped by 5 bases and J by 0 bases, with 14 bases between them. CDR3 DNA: TGCAGCGTTTCGGCCAGGGACAACTCCTACGAGCAGTACTTC. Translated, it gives CSVSARDNSYEQYF.

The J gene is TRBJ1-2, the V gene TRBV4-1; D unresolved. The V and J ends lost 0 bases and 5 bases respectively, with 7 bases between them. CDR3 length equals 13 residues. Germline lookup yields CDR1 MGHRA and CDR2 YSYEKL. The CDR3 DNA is TGCGCCAGCAGCCAAGAGATTCGGTATGGCTACACCTTC. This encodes CASSQEIRYGYTF.

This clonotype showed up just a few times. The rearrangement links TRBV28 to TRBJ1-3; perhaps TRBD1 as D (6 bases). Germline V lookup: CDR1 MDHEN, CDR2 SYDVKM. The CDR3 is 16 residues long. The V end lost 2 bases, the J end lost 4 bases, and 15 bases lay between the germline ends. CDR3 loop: CASSLGTGARGNTIYF. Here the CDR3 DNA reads TGTGCCAGCAGTTTAGGGACGGGGGCGCGGGGAAACACCATATATTTT.

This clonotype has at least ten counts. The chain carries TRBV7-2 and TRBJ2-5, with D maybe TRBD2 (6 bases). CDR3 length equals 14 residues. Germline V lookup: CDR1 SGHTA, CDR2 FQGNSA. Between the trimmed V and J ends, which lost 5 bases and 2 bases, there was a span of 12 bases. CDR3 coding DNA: TGTGCCAGCAGCCCGTCGGGAGTTCAAGAGACCCAGTACTTC. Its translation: CASSPSGVQETQYF.

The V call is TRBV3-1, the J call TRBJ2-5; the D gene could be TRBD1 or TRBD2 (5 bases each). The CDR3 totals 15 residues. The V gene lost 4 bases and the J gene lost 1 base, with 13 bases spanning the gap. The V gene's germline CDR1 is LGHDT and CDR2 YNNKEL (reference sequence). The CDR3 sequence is CASSLTRDGQETQYF. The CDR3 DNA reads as TGTGCCAGCAGCCTCACCAGGGACGGCCAAGAGACCCAGTACTTC.

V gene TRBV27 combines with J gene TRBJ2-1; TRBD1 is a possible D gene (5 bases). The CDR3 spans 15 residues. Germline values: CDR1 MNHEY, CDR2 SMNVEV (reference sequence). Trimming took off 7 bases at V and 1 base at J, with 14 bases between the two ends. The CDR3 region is CASTDLGVSYNEQFF. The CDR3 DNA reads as TGTGCCAGCACCGACTTAGGGGTTTCCTACAATGAGCAGTTCTTC.